This section outlines one TCR beta chain sequence together with its context. Its antigen is not known. This sample is drawn from a study of shared clonotypes between healthy human individuals. Study results and limitations: In contrast to clonotypes shared by all four donors, non-shared clonotypes had lower generation probabilities. In general, naive subsets displayed greater estimated richness than memory subsets did. Shared clonotypes: 4.5% to 6% naive CD4, about 3.3% naive CD8, around 2.4% memory CD4, roughly 0.4% memory CD8.

Several immunoSEQ plates held equal portions of the genomic DNA taken from each subset. The protocol was immunoSEQ multiplex PCR, while the TCRdb copy is restricted to in-frame clones and leaves out a portion. This repertoire shows around 940,000 clones, 76% found once; its top ten account for approximately 1.5%. The source is a man younger than 35 in good health. The material sequenced was memory CD4+ T cells sorted from blood. Described subset: CD45RA-negative fraction.

CDR3 DNA sequence: TGTGCCAGTAGTATAGGGACAGGGGGACTGTTTTTT. It encodes CASSIGTGGLFF. V gene TRBV19 combines with J gene TRBJ1-4; 10 nucleotides align to TRBD1. V lost 1 base, J lost 13 bases, and 0 bases stayed unmatched. Looked up from germline, CDR1 is LNHDA and CDR2 is SQIVND (reference sequence). The CDR3 extends over 12 amino acids.